This T cell receptor beta chain was captured in a study of blood T cell repertoires in COVID-19. Study summary: Both acute and convalescent COVID-19 samples were obtained from the United States, Italy and Spain.

Germline CDR1 is SGDLS and CDR2 is YYNGEE. The germline V and J ends were trimmed by 0 bases and 7 bases, with 11 bases remaining between them. The CDR3 extends over 14 amino acids. This clone was detected only once. Some clones are missing from TCRdb's copy, which holds only in-frame ones; the method was immunoSEQ multiplex PCR. The data show hundreds of thousands of clones, roughly 86% seen once. The TCR comes from a woman in her twenties or thirties with COVID-19, enrolled during active disease. The specimen was peripheral blood. The chain recombines TRBV9 with TRBJ2-1; D might be TRBD1 (6 bases). CDR3 coding DNA: TGTGCCAGCAGCGTAGTGGCCAGGGGAAATGAGCAGTTCTTC. Its translation: CASSVVARGNEQFF.